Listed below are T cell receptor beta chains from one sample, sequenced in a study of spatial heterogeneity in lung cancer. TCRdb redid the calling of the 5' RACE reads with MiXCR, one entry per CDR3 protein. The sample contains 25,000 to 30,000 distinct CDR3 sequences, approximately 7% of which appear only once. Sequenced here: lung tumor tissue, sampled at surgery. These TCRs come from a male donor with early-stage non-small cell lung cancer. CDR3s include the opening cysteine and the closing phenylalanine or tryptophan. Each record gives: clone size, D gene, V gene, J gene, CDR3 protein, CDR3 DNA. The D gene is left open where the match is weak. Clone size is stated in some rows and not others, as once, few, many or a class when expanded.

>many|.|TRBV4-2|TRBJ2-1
CASSQEWLARYNEQFF
TGTGCCAGCAGCCAAGAATGGCTAGCGAGGTACAATGAGCAGTTCTTC
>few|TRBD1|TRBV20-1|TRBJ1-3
CSARPNIQIGTGGNTIYF
TGCAGTGCTAGACCGAATATTCAGATCGGGACAGGGGGAAACACCATATATTTT
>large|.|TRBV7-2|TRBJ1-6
CASSLAFLPLHF
TGTGCCAGCAGCTTAGCGTTCTTACCCCTCCACTTT
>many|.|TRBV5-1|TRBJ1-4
CASSQRSREKLFF
TGCGCCAGCAGCCAAAGGTCACGCGAAAAACTGTTTTTT
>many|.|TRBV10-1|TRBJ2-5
CASSESGQGGTQYF
TGCGCCAGCAGTGAGTCCGGCCAGGGAGGAACCCAGTACTTC
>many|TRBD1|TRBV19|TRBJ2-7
CASSISGTGGEQYF
TGTGCCAGTAGTATCTCCGGGACAGGCGGCGAGCAGTACTTC
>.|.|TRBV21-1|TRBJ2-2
CASSKGASGDYTGELFF
TGTGCCAGCAGCAAAGGGGCTAGCGGGGATTACACCGGGGAGCTGTTTTTT
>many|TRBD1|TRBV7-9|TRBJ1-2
CASSLSLDRAYLYGYTF
TGTGCCAGCAGCTTGAGTTTGGACAGGGCCTATCTCTATGGCTACACCTTC
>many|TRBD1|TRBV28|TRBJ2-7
CASSSTGGFSYEQYF
TGTGCCAGCAGTTCTACAGGGGGCTTTTCCTACGAGCAGTACTTC
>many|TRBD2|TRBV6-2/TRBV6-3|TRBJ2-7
CASTRRAGSFYEQYF
TGTGCCAGCACCCGAAGAGCGGGGAGCTTCTACGAGCAGTACTTC
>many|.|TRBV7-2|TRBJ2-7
CASSYRGFSEQYF
TGTGCCAGCAGTTACCGGGGTTTCTCCGAGCAGTACTTC
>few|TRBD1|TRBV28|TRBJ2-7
CASSLMGQGLSYEQYF
TGTGCCAGCAGTTTAATGGGACAGGGGCTCTCCTACGAGCAGTACTTC
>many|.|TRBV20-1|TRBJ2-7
CSARDQGRFDEQYF
TGCAGTGCTAGAGATCAGGGGAGGTTCGACGAGCAGTACTTC
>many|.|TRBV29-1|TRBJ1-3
CSVGSGNTIYF
TGCAGCGTTGGAAGTGGAAACACCATATATTTT
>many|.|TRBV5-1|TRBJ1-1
CASSLGQMNTEAFF
TGCGCCAGCAGCTTGGGACAGATGAACACTGAAGCTTTCTTT
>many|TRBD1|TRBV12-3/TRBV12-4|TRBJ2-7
CASSWGRGNYEQYF
TGTGCCAGCAGTTGGGGCAGGGGGAATTACGAGCAGTACTTC
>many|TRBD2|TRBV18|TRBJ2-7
CASSPGRGTYEQYF
TGTGCCAGCTCACCAGGGAGGGGAACCTACGAGCAGTACTTC
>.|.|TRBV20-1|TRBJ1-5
CSASWGVQPQHF
TGCAGTGCTAGCTGGGGCGTTCAGCCCCAGCATTTT
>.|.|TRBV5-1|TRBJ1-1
CASSSTANTEAFF
TGCGCCAGCAGCTCGACGGCGAACACTGAAGCTTTCTTT
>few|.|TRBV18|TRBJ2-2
CASSGQITGELFF
TGTGCCAGCTCTGGACAGATCACCGGGGAGCTGTTTTTT
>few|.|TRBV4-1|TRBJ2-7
CASSEGGPYEQYF
TGCGCCAGCAGCGAGGGGGGACCCTACGAGCAGTACTTC
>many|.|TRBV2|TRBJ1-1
CASIRMGANTEAFF
TGTGCCAGCATAAGGATGGGGGCGAACACTGAAGCTTTCTTT
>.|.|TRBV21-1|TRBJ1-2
CASSKEAGVSYGYTF
TGTGCCAGCAGCAAAGAGGCAGGGGTCTCTTATGGCTACACCTTC
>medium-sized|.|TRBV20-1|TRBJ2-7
CSASSSYNYEQYF
TGCAGTGCTAGTTCCAGCTACAACTACGAGCAGTACTTC
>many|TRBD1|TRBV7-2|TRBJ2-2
CASSLVIGGGTGELFF
TGTGCCAGCAGCCTCGTGATAGGGGGCGGAACCGGGGAGCTGTTTTTT